Described below is a single T cell receptor (beta chain) sequence and its context. Antigen specificity is unknown. The data stem from a study of T-cell reconstitution after alpha-beta-depleted transplantation in children. Study-wide results and caveats: Elevated TCRbeta diversity at day 60 was traced, in some patients, to surviving recipient T cells and thymic progenitors.

TCRbeta library preparation incorporated unique molecular identifiers. TCRdb fed the PCR reads into MiXCR, producing one record per CDR3 protein. The sample shows 130,000 to 150,000 distinct CDR3 sequences, around 10% of them seen only once. The germline V gene has CDR1 DFQATT and CDR2 SNEGSKA (reference sequence). V shed 6 bases, J shed 2 bases, and the junction held 6 bases outside the gene matches. There are 14 residues in the CDR3. The J gene is TRBJ2-1, the V gene TRBV20-1, with TRBD2 matching over 8 bases. The TCR originated in a female patient aged 2-9 years who had a stem cell transplant for congenital amegakaryocytic thrombocytopenia, so the T cells may come from the graft donor. The sample was PBMCs, mostly from graft donor cells, taken 180 days after TCRalphabeta/CD19-depleted stem cell transplant. In nucleotides, the CDR3 is TGCAGTGCGGATCGTAGCGGGGCCTACAATGAGCAGTTCTTC. Translating it yields CSADRSGAYNEQFF.